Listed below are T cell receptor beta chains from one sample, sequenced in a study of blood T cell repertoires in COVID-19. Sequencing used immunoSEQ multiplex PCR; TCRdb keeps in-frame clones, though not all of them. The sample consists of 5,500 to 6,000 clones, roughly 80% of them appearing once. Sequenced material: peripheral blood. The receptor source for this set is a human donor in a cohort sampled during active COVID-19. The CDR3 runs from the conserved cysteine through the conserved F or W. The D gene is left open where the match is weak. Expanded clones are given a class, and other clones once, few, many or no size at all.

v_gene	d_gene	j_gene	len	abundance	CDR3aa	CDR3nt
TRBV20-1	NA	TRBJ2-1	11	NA	CSAPQGSEQFF	TGCAGTGCTCCCCAGGGGAGTGAGCAGTTCTTC
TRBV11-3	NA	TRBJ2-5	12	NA	CASSLQGETQYF	TGTGCCAGCAGCTTACAGGGAGAGACCCAGTACTTC
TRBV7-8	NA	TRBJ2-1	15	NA	CASSPDSFVNNEQFF	TGTGCCAGCAGCCCCGACTCATTTGTTAACAATGAGCAGTTCTTC
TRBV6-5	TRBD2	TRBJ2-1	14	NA	CASTPGLAANEQFF	TGTGCCAGCACTCCGGGACTAGCAGCCAATGAGCAGTTCTTC
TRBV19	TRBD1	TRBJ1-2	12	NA	CASQTGAKGYTF	TGTGCCAGCCAAACAGGGGCGAAGGGCTACACCTTC
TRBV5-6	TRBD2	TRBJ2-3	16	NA	CASSFLALAGGITQYF	TGTGCCAGCAGCTTTCTGGCGCTAGCGGGAGGAATTACGCAGTATTTT
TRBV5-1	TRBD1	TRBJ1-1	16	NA	CASSLEGTTGTAEAFF	TGCGCCAGCAGCTTGGAGGGGACGACAGGGACCGCTGAAGCTTTCTTT
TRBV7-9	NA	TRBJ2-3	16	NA	CASRPTPRSSTDTQYF	TGTGCCAGCAGACCCACCCCAAGGAGTAGCACAGATACGCAGTATTTT
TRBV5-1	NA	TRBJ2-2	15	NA	CASSLGGSGTGELFF	TGCGCCAGCAGCTTAGGAGGGAGCGGCACCGGGGAGCTGTTTTTT
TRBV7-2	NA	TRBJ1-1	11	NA	CASSQQVEAFF	TGTGCCAGCAGCCAACAGGTTGAAGCTTTCTTT
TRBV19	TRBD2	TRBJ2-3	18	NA	CASSSPPGTSGATDTQYF	TGTGCCAGTAGTTCGCCCCCGGGGACTAGCGGTGCCACAGATACGCAGTATTTT
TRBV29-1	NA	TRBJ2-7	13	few	CSVEENPGYEQYF	TGCAGCGTTGAAGAAAACCCGGGGTACGAGCAGTACTTC
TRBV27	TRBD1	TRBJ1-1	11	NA	CASSRTGEAFF	TGTGCCAGCAGTCGGACAGGTGAAGCTTTCTTT
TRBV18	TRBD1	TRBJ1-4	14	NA	CASSRTGGTEKLFF	TGTGCCAGCTCAAGGACAGGGGGCACGGAAAAACTGTTTTTT
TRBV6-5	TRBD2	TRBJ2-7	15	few	CASSYTSGRKREQYF	TGTGCCAGCAGTTACACAAGCGGGAGAAAGCGCGAGCAGTACTTC
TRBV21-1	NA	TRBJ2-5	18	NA	CASSPHQGLAGVRETQYF	TGTGCCAGCAGCCCTCACCAGGGACTAGCGGGAGTAAGAGAGACCCAGTACTTC
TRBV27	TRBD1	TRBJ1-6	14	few	CASSNWDSGSPLHF	TGTGCCAGCAGCAACTGGGACAGTGGATCACCCCTCCACTTT
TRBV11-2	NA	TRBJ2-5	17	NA	CASSLYEAGLDDETQYF	TGTGCCAGCAGCTTATATGAGGCTGGACTGGACGACGAGACCCAGTACTTC
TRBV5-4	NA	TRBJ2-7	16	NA	CASSISPWQRVYEQYF	TGTGCCAGCAGCATAAGTCCTTGGCAGCGGGTGTACGAGCAGTACTTC
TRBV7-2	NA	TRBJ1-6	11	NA	CASSSDSPLHF	TGTGCCAGCAGCTCGGATTCACCCCTCCACTTT
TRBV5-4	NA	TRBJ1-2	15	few	CASSRVVSRDYGYTF	TGTGCCAGCAGCCGGGTGGTTAGTCGAGACTATGGCTACACCTTC
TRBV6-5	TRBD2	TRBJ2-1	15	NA	CASSLLAGGPNEQFF	TGTGCCAGCAGTTTACTAGCGGGAGGGCCCAATGAGCAGTTCTTC
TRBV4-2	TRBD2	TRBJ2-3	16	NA	CASSQIAGGSTDTQYF	TGTGCCAGCAGCCAAATAGCGGGAGGAAGCACAGATACGCAGTATTTT
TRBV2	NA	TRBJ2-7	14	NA	CASSGVRFSYEQYF	TGTGCCAGCAGTGGGGTGAGGTTTTCTTACGAGCAGTACTTC
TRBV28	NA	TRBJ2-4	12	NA	CASSSQKNIQYF	TGTGCCAGCAGTTCACAGAAAAACATTCAGTACTTC